This is a list of T cell receptor beta chains from one sample in a study of GPR56 and killer-like receptors on CD4 memory cells. TCRdb reprocessed the reads and keeps a single row for each CDR3 protein, giving no DNA. This sample carries over a thousand distinct CDR3 sequences, with about 13% going to the ten biggest clones. The specimen sequenced was memory CD4+ T cells from blood. These receptors were taken from a human donor in good health. Each CDR3 is given with its conserved first and last residue. Size values are once, few and many counts, or a class for expanded clones, and some rows have none.

>-|TRBV7-2|TRBJ2-1
CASSPGASRVGEQFF
>large|TRBV6-2/TRBV6-3|TRBJ2-2
CASSYWQGLNTGELFF
>-|TRBV29-1|TRBJ1-2
CSAGQGAGGYTF
>-|TRBV9|TRBJ1-3
CASSVVSEGGRISGNTIYF
>medium-sized|TRBV7-2|TRBJ1-3
CASSPGGGHNGNTIYF
>-|TRBV25-1|TRBJ1-3
CASSDLLSGNTIYF
>-|TRBV20-1|TRBJ2-7
CSARKTQRYEQYF
>-|TRBV7-3|TRBJ1-1
CASSPRGGRYTEAFF
>medium-sized|TRBV7-2|TRBJ2-2
CASTRRGPRGSVTGELFF
>large|TRBV6-5|TRBJ2-2
CASSSGLAGVTGELFF
>-|TRBV12-3/TRBV12-4|TRBJ1-5
CASSLVQDQPQHF
>-|TRBV20-1|TRBJ1-2
CSAQNRGLVYGYTF